This TCR beta chain was recorded in a study of blood T cell repertoires in COVID-19. Clones were read by immunoSEQ multiplex PCR, and TCRdb kept only the in-frame ones, dropping some. The top ten hold roughly 0.9% of the sample, which has more than 150,000 clones, approximately 90% seen once. V lost 4 bases, J lost 8 bases, and 5 bases stayed unmatched. This CDR3 has 14 amino acids. Looked up from germline, CDR1 is SNHLY and CDR2 is FYNNEI. The chain carries TRBV2 and TRBJ2-1; 10 nucleotides align to TRBD2. The origin of this receptor is a woman aged 18-29 years who had recovered from COVID-19. Sequencing used peripheral blood. The chain's CDR3 is CASSALAGVDEQFF. The CDR3 region has the DNA TGTGCCAGCAGTGCGCTAGCGGGAGTCGATGAGCAGTTCTTC.